This T cell receptor beta chain was recorded in a study of shared clonotypes between healthy human individuals (dated by TCRdb to 2020 to 2021). In the study overall: The cohort included a few men and a couple of women between 18 and 49 years of age. To increase sequencing depth and limit assay-specific biases, TCR repertoire library preparation and sequencing were carried out by different laboratories using diverse techniques. For each donor, CD4 naive and CD4 memory were each run on three plates, CD8 naive on two plates, and CD8 memory on one plate. Between about 0.8 and 9 billion PBMCs per donor were obtained by leukapheresis. Blood TCR repertoires of roughly 5 healthy adults were deeply sequenced to estimate repertoire size and the extent of clonotype sharing between individuals.

Healthy HIV-negative adults with no recently reported acute infections or vaccinations were included as donors. All donors were Caucasian adults living in Nashville, Tennessee, USA. CD4+ T cells were enriched through magnetic negative selection, after which naive cells were positively selected on CD45RA and the remaining negative fraction served as the memory subset. Blood was obtained by leukapheresis, after which PBMCs were separated by Ficoll-Histopaque density gradient centrifugation and cryopreserved in liquid nitrogen vapor phase. Analytical flow cytometry was used to check the purity and quantity of every magnetically sorted T cell population. Genomic DNA was isolated from every sorted fraction and measured by UV absorbance on a Nanodrop 2000c. Using the deep immunoSEQ assay, multiplex PCR amplified TCR CDR3 regions from genomic DNA. Genomic DNA extracted from each cell subset was distributed evenly over all wells of several immunoSEQ 96-well plates, and each plate served as one replicate. For sorted subsets, 200 to 250 ng genomic DNA, equal to about 30,000 T cell genomes, was loaded into each replicate PCR. Purified libraries were measured with a Qubit 3.0 fluorometer, size-checked on a Bioanalyzer 2100, and measured again with the KAPA Library Quantification kit. Every immunoSEQ 96-well plate was sequenced on a separate single-read 150-cycle Illumina NextSeq 550 flow cell. The authors' analysis ran thus. The immunoSEQ output contained only junctional sequences without quality scores, so filtering could not match that applied to full-length reads. Sequences were annotated with PyIR, a Python wrapper for IgBLAST v1.9, using IMGT germline references to assign V/J genes and CDR3. Reads with weak V/J assignments (E-value above 1e-6), missing CDR3, stop codons, out-of-frame junctions, or ambiguous translated residues were removed. A V3J clonotype was defined by an identical inferred V gene, J gene, and CDR3 amino acid sequence. To compute the percentage overlap between repertoires, the number of shared unique clonotypes was divided by the size of the smaller repertoire. Richness of each repertoire was evaluated using RTK rarefaction, the Chao1 estimator, and Recon v2.1 estimates of unobserved clonotypes. For all TCRbeta clonotypes obtained by the gDNA method from several donors, generation probabilities were computed with OLGA. The table was pulled from immuneACCESS by TCRdb, which kept in-frame rearrangements only. Such tables lose some clones; where checked, under half of the loss comes from unresolved V genes, and the rest has no known cause. V, J and clone size reflect that table, while D and trimming were determined from the DNA. Present in this sample are under 1,100,000 clones, about 75% of which were seen just once. Roughly 1.4% of the sample comes from the top ten.

Overall study results and their limits: Clonotypes shared by all four sorted-subset donors showed higher generation probabilities than non-shared clonotypes. Based on pairwise subsampling, the degree of clonotype sharing among donors was expected to be affected by sequencing depth. Across a handful of donors, about 4.5% of naive CD4, roughly 3.4% of naive CD8, about 2.3% of memory CD4, and approximately 0.4% of memory CD8 clonotypes were shared. Sampling was restricted to blood, and TCR repertoires in tissues likely differ from the TCR repertoires found in blood. Even with the large sequencing depth, rarefaction of the sorted-subset datasets indicated that sequencing was incomplete. The small number of donors limited the genetic and exposure-history diversity represented. Naive subsets generally had larger estimated clonotype richness than memory subsets did.

V gives up 3 bases and J gives up 5 bases, and the segment between their germline ends measures 5 bases. CDR1 ENHRY and CDR2 SYGVKD were looked up in the germline V gene. From the cysteine through the phenylalanine, the CDR3 covers 12 amino acids. The sequence is cut down to CDR3 DNA, 36 bases in frame from base 1. This clone was counted a single time. Which antigen it targets is not known. One base away there is no much larger clone; base qualities are not given. The same CDR3 is also encoded by other DNA sequences in this sample. The sequencing input was memory CD4+ T cells sorted from blood. This sample's cell subset or site label indicates: CD45RA-negative fraction. The sequence came from a man aged 18 to 30 in good health. In this chain, TRBV10-3 is recombined with TRBJ1-5, with the D gene too uncertain to name. The DNA sequence reads TGTGCCATCAGTGATTCTTATCAGCCCCAGCATTTT. The resulting protein is CAISDSYQPQHF.